This TCR beta chain was retrieved from a study of T cell repertoires and HLA-DP antigens. Germline lookup yields CDR1 GTSNPN and CDR2 SVGIG (reference sequence). The CDR3 length is 14 residues. The V and J ends lost 3 bases and 4 bases respectively, with 15 bases between them. Generated by immunoSEQ multiplex PCR, the TCRdb table keeps only in-frame clones and is missing some. The sample has about 120,000 clones, 92% seen once. This clone appeared once. Its antigen is as yet unknown. This TCR derives from a woman between 18 and 29 years old in good health and CMV-seronegative. The sequenced sample consisted of CD4+ T cells from PBMCs. This chain connects TRBV30 to TRBJ1-1, with D possibly being TRBD1 (5 bases). As DNA, the CDR3 is TGTGCCTGGAGCCCCAGGGTAGGAAGCACTGAAGCTTTCTTT. Residues: CAWSPRVGSTEAFF.